The clone carrying this T cell receptor beta chain has only a few counts. Its antigen is unidentified. The source of the sample is a study of T-cell memory formation after mild COVID-19. General study points: Some clones that responded turned up in pre-infection memory, which suggests that cross-reactive memory joined in. There was a balanced CD4/CD8 profile in clones contracting day 15 to 85, and later expanders leaned CD4+.

After 5'RACE with constant-segment primers, TCR alpha and TCR beta cDNA libraries carrying sample barcodes and UMIs were obtained. Each CDR3 protein gets one entry after TCRdb re-called the 5' RACE reads with MiXCR. Among 300,000 to 400,000 distinct CDR3 sequences listed, more than 15% were seen once. The CDR3 length is 12 residues. Trimming left V 2 bases short and J 5 bases short, with 7 bases between. Germline CDR1 reads MNHNS; CDR2 reads SASEGT. V and J are TRBV6-1 and TRBJ2-7; a weak D match, TRBD2 (5 bases). The clonotype comes from a man aged 18 to 30 who had mild COVID-19 (a few samples of this study predate the infection). Cell type and time point are not known. The sequenced material came from PBMCs or a T cell subset sorted from them (not recorded which). CDR3 sequence: CASSESGNEQYV. CDR3 nucleotide sequence: TGTGCCAGCAGTGAATCGGGGAACGAGCAGTACGTC.